The rows below give T cell receptor beta chains drawn from one sample of a study of shared clonotypes between healthy human individuals. Profiled with immunoSEQ multiplex PCR; TCRdb holds only in-frame clones, not every one. This table holds 950,000 to 1,100,000 clones, 65% to 80% found once. Sequenced material: memory CD4+ T cells sorted from blood. The origin of the receptors is a man aged 18 to 30 in good health. Each CDR3 is given without its conserved first and last residue.

TRBJ1-4	TRBV7-2	ASSRSGTDYEKLF
TRBJ1-2	TRBV7-2	ASSAVNYGYT
TRBJ2-7	TRBV7-9	ASSLAVLFSEQY
TRBJ1-3	TRBV18	ASSQTGTGSTGNTIY
TRBJ1-2	TRBV5-4	ASSLISGQPNYGYT
TRBJ2-7	TRBV5-6	ASSPQSAPNPQY
TRBJ2-7	TRBV2	ASSEAYEQY
TRBJ2-2	TRBV28	ASTPQSTGELF
TRBJ1-2	TRBV30	AWSGGAYGYT
TRBJ2-3	TRBV30	AWGPHRDTQY
TRBJ2-2	TRBV11-2	ASSRSNTGELF
TRBJ2-7	TRBV6-5	ASRAGRSSYEQY
TRBJ1-1	TRBV19	ASSPQGATEAF
TRBJ2-2	TRBV28	ASRVPRDSGELF
TRBJ2-7	TRBV18	ASSPQEGGGEQY
TRBJ2-3	TRBV28	ASSLSGGGQGTQY
TRBJ2-7	TRBV4-1	ASSQDLGRGSYEQY
TRBJ2-3	TRBV6-1	ASSEGGYPTDTQY
TRBJ2-7	TRBV20-1	SARESYEQY
TRBJ1-6	TRBV9	ASSVGPAQSPLH
TRBJ2-7	TRBV7-9	ASSSRVPYEQY
TRBJ2-2	TRBV10-3	AISESRPTGELF
TRBJ1-4	TRBV7-9	ASSFEAGGGNLF
TRBJ1-2	TRBV27	ASRTTGTRSGYT
TRBJ2-2	TRBV15	ATSKGLAANTGELF
TRBJ2-7	TRBV5-1	ASSPGQKAYEQY
TRBJ1-5	TRBV19	ASSGTGSDQPQH
TRBJ2-5	TRBV5-6	ASSPDRQETQY
TRBJ1-2	TRBV30	AWSEVRGRRRDYGYT
TRBJ1-6	TRBV5-1	ASSWTVAENNSPLH
TRBJ1-4	TRBV6-6	ASSLSGGANEKLF
TRBJ2-7	TRBV2	ASSHRESYEQY
TRBJ1-2	TRBV9	ASSVETGPGGGYT
TRBJ2-7	TRBV5-1	ASSSGDASSYEQY